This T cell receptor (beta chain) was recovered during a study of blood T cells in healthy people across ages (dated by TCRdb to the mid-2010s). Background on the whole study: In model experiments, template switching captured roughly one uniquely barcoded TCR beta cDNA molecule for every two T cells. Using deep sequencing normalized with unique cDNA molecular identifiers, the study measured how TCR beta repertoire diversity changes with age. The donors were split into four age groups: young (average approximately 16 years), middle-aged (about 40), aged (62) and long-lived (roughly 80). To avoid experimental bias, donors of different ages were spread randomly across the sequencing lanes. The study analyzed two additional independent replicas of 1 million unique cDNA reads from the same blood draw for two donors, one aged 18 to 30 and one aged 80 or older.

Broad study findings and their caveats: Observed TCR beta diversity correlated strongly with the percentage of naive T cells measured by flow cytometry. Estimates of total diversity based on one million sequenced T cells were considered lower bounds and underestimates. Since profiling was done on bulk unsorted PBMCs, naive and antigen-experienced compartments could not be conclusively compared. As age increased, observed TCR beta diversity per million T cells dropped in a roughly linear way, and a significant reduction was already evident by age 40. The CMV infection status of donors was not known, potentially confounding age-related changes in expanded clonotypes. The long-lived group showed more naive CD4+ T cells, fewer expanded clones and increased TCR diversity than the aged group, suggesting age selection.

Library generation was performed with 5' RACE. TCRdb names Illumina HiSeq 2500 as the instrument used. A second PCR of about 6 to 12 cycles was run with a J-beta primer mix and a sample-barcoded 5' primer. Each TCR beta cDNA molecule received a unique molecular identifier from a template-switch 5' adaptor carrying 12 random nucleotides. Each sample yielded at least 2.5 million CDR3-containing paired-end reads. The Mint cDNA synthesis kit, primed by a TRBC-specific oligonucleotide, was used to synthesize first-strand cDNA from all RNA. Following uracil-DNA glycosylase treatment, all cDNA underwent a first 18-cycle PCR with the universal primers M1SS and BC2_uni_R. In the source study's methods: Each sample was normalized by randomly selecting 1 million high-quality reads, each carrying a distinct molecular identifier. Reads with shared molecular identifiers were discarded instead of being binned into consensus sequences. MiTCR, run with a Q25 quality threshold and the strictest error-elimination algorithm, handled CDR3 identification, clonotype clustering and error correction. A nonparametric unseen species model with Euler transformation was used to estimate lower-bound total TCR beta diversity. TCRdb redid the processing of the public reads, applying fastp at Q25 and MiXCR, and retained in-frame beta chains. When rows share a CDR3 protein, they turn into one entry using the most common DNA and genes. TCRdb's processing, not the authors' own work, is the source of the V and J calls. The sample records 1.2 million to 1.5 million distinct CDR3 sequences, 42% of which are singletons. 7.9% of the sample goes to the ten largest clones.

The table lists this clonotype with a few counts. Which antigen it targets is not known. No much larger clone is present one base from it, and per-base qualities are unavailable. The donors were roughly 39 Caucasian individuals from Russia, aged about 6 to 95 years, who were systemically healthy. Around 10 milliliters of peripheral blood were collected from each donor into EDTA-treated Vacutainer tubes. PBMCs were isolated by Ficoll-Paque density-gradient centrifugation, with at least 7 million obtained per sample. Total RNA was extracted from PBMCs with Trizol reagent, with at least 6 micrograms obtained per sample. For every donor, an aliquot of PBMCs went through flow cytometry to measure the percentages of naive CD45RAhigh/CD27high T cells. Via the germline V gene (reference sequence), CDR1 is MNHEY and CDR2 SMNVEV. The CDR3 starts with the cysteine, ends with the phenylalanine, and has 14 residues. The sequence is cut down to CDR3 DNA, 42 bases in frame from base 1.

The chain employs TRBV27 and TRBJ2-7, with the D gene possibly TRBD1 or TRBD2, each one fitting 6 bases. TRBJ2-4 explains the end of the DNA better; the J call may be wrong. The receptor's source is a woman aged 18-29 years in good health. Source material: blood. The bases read TGTGCCAGCAGTCCCTTGGGGGGCTTCGGCATTCAGTACTTC. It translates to CASSPLGGFGIQYF.